Below, 28 T cell receptor beta chains from the same sample are listed, as sequenced in a study of blood T cell repertoires in COVID-19. Libraries were prepared by immunoSEQ multiplex PCR; TCRdb keeps only in-frame clonotypes and omits some of them. In the table there are approximately 210,000 clones, nearly 90% of which are singletons. The sequenced sample consisted of peripheral blood. The source of these receptors is a woman aged 40 to 50 who had recovered from COVID-19.

This sequence joins TRBV20-1 and TRBJ1-1; no clear D gene. V gave up 6 bases and J gave up 5 bases, with 7 bases separating them. CDR3 size: 10 residues. Per germline, CDR1 DFQATT and CDR2 SNEGSKA (reference sequence). The CDR3 DNA sequence: TGCAGTGCCCTCAGGACTGAAGCTTTCTTT. Translated: CSALRTEAFF.

This clone was found once. The chain links TRBV28 to TRBJ2-1, with a possible D match to TRBD2 (7 bases). The CDR3 loop spans 15 amino acids. Trimming cost V 3 bases and J 4 bases, with 13 bases left between them. Germline V gene sequence: CDR1 MDHEN, CDR2 SYDVKM. The CDR3 DNA follows: TGTGCCAGCAGTTTTGGGGGGGCCGAATACAATGAGCAGTTCTTC. Translated, it gives CASSFGGAEYNEQFF.

The chain has TRBV5-6 and TRBJ2-5, with 14 bases fitting TRBD2. The CDR3 runs to 17 residues. Trimming took 2 bases from V and 5 from J; bases not matched to a gene: 8. Germline V gene sequence: CDR1 SGHDT, CDR2 YYEEEE. Here the CDR3 DNA reads TGTGCCAGCAGCTTCCGACTAGCGGGAGGGGCGCAGGAGACCCAGTACTTC. This translates into CASSFRLAGGAQETQYF.

The chain joins TRBV30 to TRBJ1-5, with 12 positions matching TRBD1. The germline V gene encodes CDR1 GTSNPN and CDR2 SVGIG (reference sequence). The CDR3 extends over 17 amino acids. The junction had 4 bases not matched to a gene; V was cut back by 1 base and J by 0 bases. The CDR3 reads CAWSGDRGPYSNQPQHF. The CDR3 DNA reads as TGTGCCTGGAGTGGGGACAGGGGGCCGTATAGCAATCAGCCCCAGCATTTT. Filled out from reference TRBV30 and TRBJ1-5, the complete variable domain reads SQTIHQWPATLVQPVGSPLSLECTVEGTSNPNLYWYRQAAGRGLQLLFYSVGIGQISSEVPQNLSASRPQDRQFILSSKKLLLSDSGFYLCAWSGDRGPYSNQPQHFGDGTRLSIL.

The V call is TRBV27, the J call TRBJ2-5; 8 positions agree with TRBD2. Germline CDR1 reads MNHEY; CDR2 reads SMNVEV (reference sequence). J lost 3 bases, V lost 3 bases, and 3 bases had no gene match. This CDR3 contains 14 residues. This chain's CDR3 is CASSFREGKETQYF. The CDR3 coding sequence is TGTGCCAGCAGTTTTCGGGAGGGGAAAGAGACCCAGTACTTC.

This clone was observed once. This rearrangement joins TRBV30 to TRBJ2-5; 13 nucleotides line up with TRBD2. Germline trimming cut 3 bases from V and 5 bases from J; bases unmatched to any gene: 6. Germline lookup yields CDR1 GTSNPN and CDR2 SVGIG (reference sequence). The CDR3 extends over 15 amino acids. In DNA, the CDR3 is TGTGCCTGGAGCGGTACTAGCGGGAGGGGGGAGACCCAGTACTTC. It encodes CAWSGTSGRGETQYF.

The genes are TRBV28 and TRBJ1-5; 10 bases are a match to TRBD1. The V and J ends lost 5 bases and 2 bases, in that order; junction bases with no gene match: 6. Germline loops: CDR1 MDHEN, CDR2 SYDVKM. CDR3 length: 16 amino acids. DNA for the CDR3: TGTGCCAGCAGTCCATGGACAGGGGGGGGCAATCAGCCCCAGCATTTT. Protein sequence: CASSPWTGGGNQPQHF.

The J gene is TRBJ2-2, the V gene TRBV19, with TRBD2 matching 14 bases. Losses at the gene ends were 6 bases for V and 5 bases for J; bases not matched to a gene: 14. CDR1 is LNHDA, CDR2 SQIVND, per germline (reference sequence). This CDR3 has 19 amino acids. The CDR3 spells CASREVGLAGVLGTGELFF. Here the CDR3 DNA reads TGTGCCAGTAGGGAGGTGGGACTAGCGGGAGTCTTGGGAACCGGGGAGCTGTTTTTT.

The chain couples TRBV6-1 to TRBJ1-5, with TRBD1 matching over 9 bases. V dropped 2 bases and J dropped 2; count of bases not matched to a gene: 7. In germline, CDR1 is MNHNS, CDR2 SASEGT. This CDR3 region has 17 residues. The DNA of the CDR3 is TGTGCCAGCAGTGAATTACAGGGGGCGTCTGGCAATCAGCCCCAGCATTTT. Translation gives CASSELQGASGNQPQHF.

This chain joins TRBV27 and TRBJ2-7; D ambiguous. The CDR3 spans 14 residues. Germline V gene data show CDR1 as MNHEY and CDR2 as SMNVEV (reference sequence). Trimming shortened V by 6 bases and J by 2 bases, and 14 bases separated the two germline ends. The CDR3 spells CASRGSARTYEQYF. The CDR3 DNA is TGTGCCAGCAGAGGTAGTGCCAGGACCTACGAGCAGTACTTC.

The chain recombines TRBV29-1 with TRBJ2-5; 13 bases map to TRBD2. The CDR3 contains 13 residues. Germline values: CDR1 SQVTM, CDR2 ANQGSEA. V shed 8 bases and J 4 bases; nucleotides not matched to a gene: 4. CDR3 bases: TGCAGCACAAGGACTAGCGGGGGAGAGACCCAGTACTTC. It encodes CSTRTSGGETQYF.

The chain combines TRBV3-1 (or the pseudogene TRBV3-2) with TRBJ2-2; TRBD1 is a possible D gene (8 bases). The CDR3 has 15 residues. From germline, CDR1 is LGHDT and CDR2 YNNKEL (reference sequence). With 4 bases removed from V and 6 bases from J, the gap between germline ends came to 15 bases. The CDR3 protein is CASSPQGGYPGELFF. CDR3 DNA: TGTGCCAGCAGCCCACAGGGGGGGTACCCCGGGGAGCTGTTTTTT.

The chain employs TRBV11-2 and TRBJ2-3; the D gene is possibly TRBD2 (5 bases). Trimming left V 1 base short and J 2 bases short, with 10 bases between. Germline V gene lookup returns CDR1 SGHAT and CDR2 FQNNGV. This CDR3 has 15 residues. The CDR3 loop is CASSLGLAPTDTQYF. In DNA form, the CDR3 reads TGTGCCAGCAGCTTAGGTTTAGCGCCCACAGATACGCAGTATTTT.

This clone has a single count. The CDR3 region is CASSQAPLSYEQYF. CDR3 coding DNA: TGTGCCAGCAGCCAAGCTCCCCTCTCCTACGAGCAGTACTTC. The chain joins TRBV3-1 (or the pseudogene TRBV3-2) to TRBJ2-7; no definite D call. The CDR3 is made up of 14 amino acids. The germline CDR1 and CDR2 sequences are LGHDT and YNNKEL (reference sequence). V gave up 1 base and J gave up 0 bases, with 7 bases separating them.

V and J are TRBV6-2 or TRBV6-3 and TRBJ2-5; 9 bases align to TRBD2. The V gene's germline CDR1 is MNHEY and CDR2 SVGEGT. There are 16 residues in the CDR3. Trimming took 3 bases from V and 3 from J; bases not matched to a gene: 8. The CDR3 sequence is CASSYGIASGKETQYF. CDR3 DNA sequence: TGTGCCAGCAGTTATGGTATAGCTAGCGGGAAAGAGACCCAGTACTTC.

The V call is TRBV12-3 or TRBV12-4, the J call TRBJ1-5; D ambiguous. The CDR3 length is 13 residues. V shed 3 bases and J shed 3 bases, with 6 bases lying between them. CDR3 amino acids: CASSLAFNQPQHF. CDR3 in DNA: TGTGCCAGCAGTTTGGCCTTCAATCAGCCCCAGCATTTT.

The rearrangement joins TRBV27 to TRBJ1-3; possibly TRBD1 for D (5 bases). V was pared by 3 bases and J by 0 bases, with 18 bases between. The CDR3 has 18 amino acids. Per the germline V gene, CDR1 is MNHEY and CDR2 is SMNVEV (reference sequence). The CDR3 region has the DNA TGTGCCAGCAGTTTGACCGGGGGGAAGGGCCTCTCTGGAAACACCATATATTTT. Its translation: CASSLTGGKGLSGNTIYF.

V usage is TRBV6-5 and J usage is TRBJ2-7, with 8 bases matching TRBD1. The V and J ends lost 7 bases and 7 bases, in that order; junction bases with no gene match: 9. CDR1 is MNHEY, CDR2 SVGAGI, per germline. The CDR3 is 13 amino acids. CDR3 in amino acids: CASTDRVQGEQYF. CDR3 nucleotide sequence: TGTGCCAGCACGGACAGGGTACAGGGGGAGCAGTACTTC.

The chain employs TRBV7-7 and TRBJ2-3; 9 bases align to TRBD2. Per the germline V gene, CDR1 is SSHAT and CDR2 is FNYEAQ (reference sequence). J gave up 5 bases and V 2 bases, and 5 bases lay outside the gene matches. The CDR3 covers 15 residues. CDR3 coding DNA: TGTGCCAGCAGCTTATTAGCGGGAGCCGTAGATACGCAGTATTTT. This sequence encodes CASSLLAGAVDTQYF.

The chain is built from TRBV27 and TRBJ2-3, with 10 positions matching TRBD2. The germline V gene has CDR1 MNHEY and CDR2 SMNVEV (reference sequence). This CDR3 has 15 amino acids. V lost 4 bases, J lost 3 bases, and 4 bases stayed unmatched. The CDR3 DNA is TGTGCCAGCAGTTCCAGCGGGAGGGGGACAGATACGCAGTATTTT. Protein sequence: CASSSSGRGTDTQYF.

V gene TRBV20-1 combines with J gene TRBJ2-5, with 9 bases that match TRBD1. This CDR3 is 16 amino acids long. Per the germline V gene, CDR1 is DFQATT and CDR2 is SNEGSKA (reference sequence). The V and J ends lost 3 bases and 4 bases, in that order; junction bases with no gene match: 12. The CDR3 DNA sequence: TGCAGTGCTAGTGCCTCCGGGACAGGGCTCCGAGAGACCCAGTACTTC. It yields the protein CSASASGTGLRETQYF.

The chain couples TRBV5-1 to TRBJ2-1; TRBD2 matches at 13 bases. CDR1 and CDR2 from the germline V gene are SGHRS and YFSETQ. CDR3 length: 18 residues. V trimming: 4 bases; J trimming: 9 bases; junction bases outside the gene matches: 16. The CDR3 DNA reads TGCGCCAGCAGCCCACCGCGGACTAGCGGGAGCCCCGAACCTGAGCAGTTCTTC. This gives the protein CASSPPRTSGSPEPEQFF. The whole variable domain, remainder taken from reference TRBV5-1 and TRBJ2-1, is KAGVTQTPRYLIKTRGQQVTLSCSPISGHRSVSWYQQTPGQGLQFLFEYFSETQRNKGNFPGRFSGRQFSNSRSEMNVSTLELGDSALYLCASSPPRTSGSPEPEQFFGPGTRLTVL.

The J gene is TRBJ2-2, the V gene TRBV18; 8 bases align to TRBD2. This CDR3 has 17 residues. V dropped 1 base and J dropped 6; count of bases not matched to a gene: 10. Germline V CDR1 and CDR2: KGHSH, LQKENI. CDR3 DNA sequence: TGTGCCAGCTCACCACAGAAAACGGGAGGGGTCGCCGGGGAGCTGTTTTTT. It yields the protein CASSPQKTGGVAGELFF. Full variable domain (missing parts from reference TRBV18 and TRBJ2-2): NAGVMQNPRHLVRRRGQEARLRCSPMKGHSHVYWYRQLPEEGLKFMVYLQKENIIDESGMPKERFSAEFPKEGPSILRIQQVVRGDSAAYFCASSPQKTGGVAGELFFGEGSRLTVL.

V and J are TRBV5-5 and TRBJ1-1; D is unclear. The V end lost 2 bases, the J end lost 7 bases, and 12 bases lay between the germline ends. This CDR3 is 13 amino acids long. CDR1 SGHKS and CDR2 YYEKEE come from the germline V gene (reference sequence). DNA for the CDR3: TGTGCCAGCAGCTTTCAACAGTTGGGTGAAGCTTTCTTT. Its protein product is CASSFQQLGEAFF.

The rearrangement joins TRBV2 to TRBJ1-1; a possible D gene is TRBD1 (6 bases). Germline CDR1 is SNHLY and CDR2 is FYNNEI. CDR3 length: 14 residues. Between the trimmed V and J ends, which lost 7 bases and 0 bases, there was a span of 12 bases. The CDR3 region has the DNA TGTGCCAGCATCTACAGGGCCGTGAACACTGAAGCTTTCTTT. This codes for CASIYRAVNTEAFF.

CDR3 sequence (DNA): TGTGCCAGCAGCCCGGGGACTAGCGGCTCCTACGAGCAGTACTTC. It specifies CASSPGTSGSYEQYF. The rearrangement links TRBV3-1 (or the pseudogene TRBV3-2) to TRBJ2-7; 11 bases are shared with TRBD2. Trimming at V came to 4 bases and at J to 0 bases, leaving 2 bases not matched to a gene. The CDR3 covers 15 residues. Germline V gives CDR1 LGHDT, CDR2 YNNKEL (reference sequence).

The chain has TRBV30 and TRBJ2-7; 7 nucleotides match TRBD1. This CDR3 contains 14 residues. The V segment lost 3 bases and the J segment 2 bases; nucleotides outside the gene matches: 7. Germline loops: CDR1 GTSNPN, CDR2 SVGIG (reference sequence). The CDR3 DNA reads as TGTGCCTGGAGACAACCTGGACAGGCCTACGAGCAGTACTTC. Its translation: CAWRQPGQAYEQYF.

A note on this clone: One end of the junction is discordant with germline, which a read error may explain. J is TRBJ2-7 and V is TRBV6-2 or TRBV6-3; 9 bases agree with TRBD1. This CDR3 is built from 15 residues. Germline V gene data show CDR1 as MNHEY and CDR2 as SVGEGT. This CDR3 reads CASSHSGTGNYEQYF. In nucleotides, the CDR3 is TGTGCCAGCAGTCACTCCGGGACAGGGAACTACGAGCAGTACTTC.